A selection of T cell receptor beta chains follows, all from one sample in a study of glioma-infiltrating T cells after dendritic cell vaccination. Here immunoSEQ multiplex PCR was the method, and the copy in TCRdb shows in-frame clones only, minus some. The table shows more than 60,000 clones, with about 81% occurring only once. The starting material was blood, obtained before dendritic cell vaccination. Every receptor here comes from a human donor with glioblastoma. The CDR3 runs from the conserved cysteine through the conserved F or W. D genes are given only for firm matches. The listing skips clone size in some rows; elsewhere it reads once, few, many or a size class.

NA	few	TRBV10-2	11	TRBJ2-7	TGCGCCAGTTCCGAGGACTACGAGCAGTACTTC	CASSEDYEQYF
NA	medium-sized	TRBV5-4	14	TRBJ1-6	TGTGCCAGCAGCCTCGTCCCCTATAATTCACCCCTCCACTTT	CASSLVPYNSPLHF
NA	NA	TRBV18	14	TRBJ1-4	TGTGCCAGCTCACCCCAGGGGCATAATGAAAAACTGTTTTTT	CASSPQGHNEKLFF
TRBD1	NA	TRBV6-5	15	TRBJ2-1	TGTGCCAGCACTCCAACAGGGGGCGCCCACAATGAGCAGTTCTTC	CASTPTGGAHNEQFF
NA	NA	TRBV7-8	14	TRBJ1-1	TGTGCCAGCAGCTTAGTGGCAGGGAACACTGAAGCTTTCTTT	CASSLVAGNTEAFF
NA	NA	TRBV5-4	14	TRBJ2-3	TGTGCCAGCAGCTTCGGGACTCCCACAGATACGCAGTATTTT	CASSFGTPTDTQYF
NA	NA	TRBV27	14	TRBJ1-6	TGTGCCAGCAGTTTCAGACAGGCGAATTCACCCCTCCACTTT	CASSFRQANSPLHF
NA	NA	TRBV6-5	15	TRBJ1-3	TGTGCCAGCAGTTACGACAGAAAAGGAGGAAACACCATATATTTT	CASSYDRKGGNTIYF
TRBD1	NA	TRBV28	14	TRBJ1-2	TGTGCCAGCAGTTTATACCGACAGGGGGCGGGCTACACCTTC	CASSLYRQGAGYTF
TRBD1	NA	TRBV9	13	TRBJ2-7	TGTGCCAGCAGCTATGACAGGGGACGCGAGCAGTACTTC	CASSYDRGREQYF
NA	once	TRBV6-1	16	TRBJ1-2	TGTGCCAGCAGTGAAGCGTATGGCAGGATGAACTATGGCTACACCTTC	CASSEAYGRMNYGYTF
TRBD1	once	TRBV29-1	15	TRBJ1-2	TGCAGCGTTGAAGGTCGGGGGCAGGGGGACGGGGGCTACACCTTC	CSVEGRGQGDGGYTF
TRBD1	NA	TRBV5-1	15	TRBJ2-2	TGCGCCAGCAGCTGGGGGTCAGGGGGCGTCGGGGAGCTGTTTTTT	CASSWGSGGVGELFF
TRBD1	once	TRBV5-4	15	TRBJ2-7	TGTGCCAGCAGCGCGGTACGACAGGGCTCCTACGAGCAGTACTTC	CASSAVRQGSYEQYF
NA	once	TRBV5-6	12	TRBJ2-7	TGTGCCAGCACCCGACAGGGAGGCGAGCAGTACTTC	CASTRQGGEQYF
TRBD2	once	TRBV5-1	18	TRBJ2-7	TGCGCCAGCAGCTTGTCCCACTCCCTGACTAGCGGGGTTTACGAGCAGTACTTC	CASSLSHSLTSGVYEQYF
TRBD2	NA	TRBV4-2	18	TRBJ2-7	TGTGCCAGCAGCCAAGATAGGGCGCGGGGGGCCCACTCCTACGAGCAGTACTTC	CASSQDRARGAHSYEQYF
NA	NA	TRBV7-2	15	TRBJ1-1	TGTGCCAGCAGCTTCTCGACGGGGAGTTCCACTGAAGCTTTCTTT	CASSFSTGSSTEAFF
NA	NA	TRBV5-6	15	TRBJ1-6	TGTGCCAGCAGCCCTCAGCTAGGAGGATCTTCACCCCTCCACTTT	CASSPQLGGSSPLHF
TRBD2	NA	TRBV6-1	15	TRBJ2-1	TGTGCCAGCAGCAACCAGGGGACTAGCTACAATGAGCAGTTCTTC	CASSNQGTSYNEQFF
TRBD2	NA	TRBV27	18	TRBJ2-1	TGTGCCAGCAGTTTACGGGGACTAGCGGGGGGGAATATGGATGAGCAGTTCTTC	CASSLRGLAGGNMDEQFF
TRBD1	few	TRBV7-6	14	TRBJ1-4	TGTGCCAGCAGCCTCAGACAGGGGAATGAAAAACTGTTTTTT	CASSLRQGNEKLFF
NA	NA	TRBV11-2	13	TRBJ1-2	TGTGCCAGCAGCTCCCCTTACAAACATGGCTACACCTTC	CASSSPYKHGYTF
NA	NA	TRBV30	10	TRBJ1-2	TGTGCCTGGAGAGGGGGTGGCTACACCTTC	CAWRGGGYTF
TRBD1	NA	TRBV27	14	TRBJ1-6	TGTGCCAGCAGTTTATCCGGACAGGGAACGCCCCTCCACTTT	CASSLSGQGTPLHF